The 30 T cell receptor beta chains presented below share a single source sample, sequenced in a study of CD8 T cells in Susac syndrome. Reverse transcription of roughly 0.45 to 1 ug RNA was performed with random hexamers. MiXCR was run by TCRdb on the immunoSEQ multiplex PCR reads, yielding one entry per CDR3 protein. The repertoire includes more than 55,000 distinct CDR3 sequences, over 90% of them detected once, and 0.095% to 0.13% sits in the top ten. The specimen sequenced was CD4+ T cells from PBMCs. All receptors derive from a human donor with multiple sclerosis.

The rearrangement uses TRBV24-1 and TRBJ1-2; 7 bases line up with TRBD1. Germline CDR1 reads KGHDR; CDR2 reads SFDVKD. V trimming: 4 bases; J trimming: 4 bases; junction bases outside the gene matches: 14. The CDR3 has 17 amino acids. The CDR3 DNA is TGTGCCACCAGTGACTCCACTCTCTGGGACAGTCGCTATGGCTACACCTTC. It codes for CATSDSTLWDSRYGYTF.

J is TRBJ2-1 and V is TRBV20-1; D gene unclear. The length of the CDR3 is 14 residues. V was clipped by 6 bases and J by 1 base, with 13 bases between them. Germline V gene sequence: CDR1 DFQATT, CDR2 SNEGSKA (reference sequence). CDR3 nucleotides: TGCAGTGCAAACCTTCAGCGTTCCTACAATGAGCAGTTCTTC. Translated, it gives CSANLQRSYNEQFF.

The chain combines TRBV19 with TRBJ1-6; no reliable D call. The CDR3 covers 13 residues. Looked up from germline, CDR1 is LNHDA and CDR2 is SQIVND (reference sequence). The V and J ends lost 5 bases and 7 bases respectively, with 9 bases between them. This CDR3 is CASSATPNSPLHF. CDR3 in DNA: TGTGCCAGTAGTGCTACACCGAATTCACCCCTCCACTTT.

The rearrangement joins TRBV7-2 to TRBJ1-4; a weak D match, TRBD1 (6 bases). CDR1 SGHTA and CDR2 FQGNSA come from the germline V gene. The CDR3 covers 14 residues. Between the trimmed V and J ends, which lost 6 bases and 4 bases, there was a span of 12 bases. The CDR3 loop is CASSPGTNNEKLFF. In nucleotides, the CDR3 is TGTGCCAGCAGTCCCGGGACAAATAATGAAAAACTGTTTTTT.

J is TRBJ2-7 and V is TRBV20-1; D gene uncertain. Germline assignment: CDR1 DFQATT and CDR2 SNEGSKA (reference sequence). The V gene lost 1 base and the J gene lost 3 bases, with 10 bases spanning the gap. This CDR3 is 13 amino acids long. The CDR3 DNA sequence: TGCAGTGCTAGAGTCCCAGGAATCTACGAGCAGTACTTC. This translates into CSARVPGIYEQYF.

This chain links TRBV7-9 with TRBJ2-7; 8 nucleotides match TRBD1. V trimming: 3 bases; J trimming: 1 base; junction bases outside the gene matches: 5. The germline gives CDR1 SEHNR, CDR2 FQNEAQ (reference sequence). The CDR3 is made up of 15 amino acids. The CDR3 protein is CASSFGQGSSYEQYF. CDR3 bases: TGTGCCAGCAGCTTCGGACAGGGATCTTCCTACGAGCAGTACTTC. The whole variable domain, filled in from reference TRBV7-9 and TRBJ2-7, reads DTGVSQNPRHKITKRGQNVTFRCDPISEHNRLYWYRQTLGQGPEFLTYFQNEAQLEKSRLLSDRFSAERPKGSFSTLEIQRTEQGDSAMYLCASSFGQGSSYEQYFGPGTRLTVT.

The rearrangement links TRBV5-1 to TRBJ1-2; D perhaps matches TRBD1 (6 bases). Deletions cut 0 bases from V and 6 bases from J, with 6 bases between. From germline, CDR1 is SGHRS and CDR2 YFSETQ. This CDR3 spans 12 amino acids. The CDR3 here is CASSLEGDGYTF. The CDR3 DNA reads TGCGCCAGCAGCTTGGAGGGGGATGGCTACACCTTC.

This rearrangement joins TRBV7-9 to TRBJ2-7; the match to TRBD1 covers 12 bases. The CDR3 loop spans 15 amino acids. Germline V gene data show CDR1 as SEHNR and CDR2 as FQNEAQ (reference sequence). V dropped 3 bases and J dropped 7; count of bases not matched to a gene: 7. The CDR3 region is CASSLGGQGAREQYF. The CDR3 DNA is TGTGCCAGCAGCTTGGGGGGACAGGGGGCACGGGAGCAGTACTTC. The full variable domain, rest sourced from reference TRBV7-9 and TRBJ2-7, is DTGVSQNPRHKITKRGQNVTFRCDPISEHNRLYWYRQTLGQGPEFLTYFQNEAQLEKSRLLSDRFSAERPKGSFSTLEIQRTEQGDSAMYLCASSLGGQGAREQYFGPGTRLTVT.

The CDR3 here is CASSLGSLVDTGELFF. The CDR3, as DNA: TGTGCCAGCAGCTTAGGGAGTCTAGTAGACACCGGGGAGCTGTTTTTT. J is TRBJ2-2 and V is TRBV7-9; D remains ambiguous. The CDR3 contains 16 residues. V was shortened by 1 base and J by 3 bases, with 12 bases between the two germline ends. Germline loops: CDR1 SEHNR, CDR2 FQNEAQ (reference sequence). Supplemented by reference TRBV7-9 and TRBJ2-2, the full variable domain reads DTGVSQNPRHKITKRGQNVTFRCDPISEHNRLYWYRQTLGQGPEFLTYFQNEAQLEKSRLLSDRFSAERPKGSFSTLEIQRTEQGDSAMYLCASSLGSLVDTGELFFGEGSRLTVL.

This chain joins TRBV3-1 and TRBJ2-3; 9 bases line up with TRBD1. Looked up from germline, CDR1 is LGHDT and CDR2 is YNNKEL (reference sequence). V lost 4 bases, J lost 3 bases, and 2 bases stayed unmatched. The CDR3 runs 14 residues. The CDR3 DNA sequence: TGTGCCAGCAGCCGACAGGGGGGGACAGATACGCAGTATTTT. Encoded protein: CASSRQGGTDTQYF.

The chain is built from TRBV2 and TRBJ2-2; D perhaps matches TRBD1 (6 bases). The V end was cut by 6 bases, the J end by 11 bases, with 19 bases between. The CDR3 is 14 residues long. Germline lookup yields CDR1 SNHLY and CDR2 FYNNEI. The chain's CDR3 is CASSARQVPPELFF. CDR3 nucleotides: TGTGCCAGCAGCGCGAGACAGGTCCCGCCTGAGCTGTTTTTT.

The chain couples TRBV29-1 to TRBJ1-6, with D possibly being TRBD1 (5 bases). Germline lookup yields CDR1 SQVTM and CDR2 ANQGSEA. Trimming removed 4 bases at V and 6 bases at J, with 10 bases between. The CDR3 runs to 13 residues. CDR3 sequence reads: CSVGAGSNSPLHF. DNA for the CDR3: TGCAGCGTTGGCGCAGGGAGTAATTCACCCCTCCACTTT.

The chain is built from TRBV9 and TRBJ1-2, with a weak D call TRBD1 (6 bases). The V end lost 4 bases, the J end lost 2 bases, and 18 bases lay between the germline ends. CDR3 length: 16 amino acids. Germline lookup yields CDR1 SGDLS and CDR2 YYNGEE. CDR3 protein: CASSLLPGGANYGYTF. The CDR3 DNA follows: TGTGCCAGCAGCTTATTACCTGGGGGCGCCAACTATGGCTACACCTTC.

The chain carries TRBV20-1 and TRBJ2-5; 8 positions agree with TRBD2. Germline V gene data show CDR1 as DFQATT and CDR2 as SNEGSKA (reference sequence). V lost 0 bases, J lost 5 bases, and 8 bases stayed unmatched. The CDR3 length is 15 residues. CDR3 in amino acids: CSARDQSGGDETQYF. Written as DNA, the CDR3 is TGCAGTGCTAGAGATCAGAGCGGGGGAGACGAGACCCAGTACTTC.

The genes are TRBV20-1 and TRBJ2-3, with D possibly being TRBD1 (6 bases). V was pared by 7 bases and J by 1 base, with 21 bases between. The germline V gene encodes CDR1 DFQATT and CDR2 SNEGSKA (reference sequence). CDR3 length: 16 residues. As DNA, the CDR3 is TGCAGTGTCAGGGGTCCCGGCCGGCTCCGCACAGATACGCAGTATTTT. This translates into CSVRGPGRLRTDTQYF.

The V and J genes are TRBV6-5 and TRBJ1-1; no firm D call. The CDR3 contains 13 residues. Trimming left V 4 bases short and J 6 bases short, with 12 bases between. Germline V gene lookup returns CDR1 MNHEY and CDR2 SVGAGI. The CDR3 is CASSLWTQAEAFF. Written as DNA, the CDR3 is TGTGCCAGCAGTTTATGGACCCAGGCTGAAGCTTTCTTT.

The chain uses TRBV6-5 and TRBJ2-6; D is perhaps TRBD1 (6 bases). V was shortened by 5 bases and J by 1 base, with 9 bases between the two germline ends. Germline V lookup: CDR1 MNHEY, CDR2 SVGAGI. The CDR3 has 15 amino acids. The CDR3 loop is CASSPGVSGANVLTF. The CDR3 DNA sequence: TGTGCCAGCAGTCCAGGGGTATCTGGGGCCAACGTCCTGACTTTC.

V gene TRBV14 combines with J gene TRBJ2-3; D ambiguous. Deletions cut 0 bases from V and 4 bases from J, with 14 bases between. CDR1 is SGHDN, CDR2 FVKESK, per germline. There are 16 residues in the CDR3. The CDR3 bases are TGTGCCAGCAGCCAAGATAGACTCTTGCACCCAGATACGCAGTATTTT. This sequence encodes CASSQDRLLHPDTQYF.

This chain links TRBV12-3 or TRBV12-4 with TRBJ2-1; 13 bases match TRBD2. The CDR3 loop spans 14 amino acids. V lost 4 bases, J lost 10 bases, and 4 bases stayed unmatched. CDR3 in DNA: TGTGCCAGCAGTTCTACGGGACTAGCGGGGGAGCAGTTCTTC. This gives the protein CASSSTGLAGEQFF.

The chain carries TRBV12-3 or TRBV12-4 and TRBJ2-1; TRBD2 matches 9 bases. CDR3 length: 16 amino acids. V lost 5 bases to trimming and J lost 4 bases; unmatched junction nucleotides: 9. This CDR3 is CASSAGLALGYNEQFF. In nucleotides, the CDR3 is TGTGCCAGCAGTGCCGGACTAGCGCTCGGGTACAATGAGCAGTTCTTC.

The V call is TRBV13, the J call TRBJ1-1, with 7 bases identical to TRBD1. Trimming cost V 5 bases and J 1 base; bases outside gene matches: 7. From germline, CDR1 is PRHDT and CDR2 FYEKMQ (reference sequence). This CDR3 is built from 15 residues. The CDR3 region has the DNA TGTGCCAGCAGCCGAGGGGGCCCCACGAACACTGAAGCTTTCTTT. Translated: CASSRGGPTNTEAFF.

This chain joins TRBV6-2 or TRBV6-3 and TRBJ1-5, with a possible D match to TRBD1 (5 bases). Germline CDR1 MNHEY, CDR2 SVGEGT. Trimming pared 6 bases from V and 0 bases from J, leaving 9 bases between. The CDR3 extends over 14 amino acids. CDR3 sequence: CASSRDGSNQPQHF. DNA of the CDR3: TGTGCCAGCAGCCGGGACGGTAGCAATCAGCCCCAGCATTTT.

The chain combines TRBV3-1 with TRBJ2-7, with a weak D call TRBD1 (5 bases). Germline values: CDR1 LGHDT, CDR2 YNNKEL (reference sequence). V lost 4 bases to trimming and J lost 2 bases, with 9 bases between them. The CDR3 runs 13 residues. CDR3 loop: CASSRKGTYEQYF. CDR3 DNA: TGTGCCAGCAGCCGGAAGGGGACCTACGAGCAGTACTTC.

The chain couples TRBV20-1 to TRBJ1-3; no reliable D call. The germline CDR1 and CDR2 sequences are DFQATT and SNEGSKA (reference sequence). The CDR3 has 14 amino acids. The germline V and J ends were trimmed by 0 bases and 0 bases, with 6 bases remaining between them. CDR3 DNA: TGCAGTGCTAGAGACGGTGCCTCTGGAAACACCATATATTTT. It translates to CSARDGASGNTIYF.

The CDR3: CASRIGGEQYF. CDR3 DNA: TGTGCCAGCAGAATAGGGGGAGAGCAGTACTTC. The chain is built from TRBV2 and TRBJ2-7, with a possible D match to TRBD1 (6 bases). CDR3 size: 11 residues. CDR1 is SNHLY and CDR2 is FYNNEI in the germline V gene. The germline V and J ends were trimmed by 6 bases and 7 bases, with 10 bases remaining between them.

The rearrangement uses TRBV5-1 and TRBJ1-2; TRBD1 matches at 8 bases. The CDR3 length is 15 residues. Germline V gives CDR1 SGHRS, CDR2 YFSETQ. The V and J ends lost 0 bases and 6 bases, in that order; junction bases with no gene match: 7. CDR3 coding DNA: TGCGCCAGCAGCTTGGACAGGGGGATTCTCGATGGCTACACCTTC. Amino acids: CASSLDRGILDGYTF. Drawing the rest from reference TRBV5-1 and TRBJ1-2, the complete variable domain is KAGVTQTPRYLIKTRGQQVTLSCSPISGHRSVSWYQQTPGQGLQFLFEYFSETQRNKGNFPGRFSGRQFSNSRSEMNVSTLELGDSALYLCASSLDRGILDGYTFGSGTRLTVV.

The chain recombines TRBV2 with TRBJ1-5; a possible D gene is TRBD1 (5 bases). CDR1 is SNHLY, CDR2 FYNNEI, per germline. V lost 9 bases to trimming and J lost 4 bases, with 10 bases between them. The CDR3 runs 12 residues. CDR3 protein: CASQGGNQPQHF. CDR3 DNA sequence: TGTGCCAGTCAGGGAGGGAATCAGCCCCAGCATTTT.

The chain combines TRBV20-1 with TRBJ1-3, with a tentative D call TRBD1 (6 bases). This CDR3 has 15 amino acids. Germline values: CDR1 DFQATT, CDR2 SNEGSKA (reference sequence). V lost 2 bases and J 1 base, leaving 12 bases between the germline ends. The CDR3 reads CSARNTGTSGNTIYF. In DNA, the CDR3 is TGCAGTGCTAGAAATACAGGGACGTCTGGAAACACCATATATTTT.

J is TRBJ2-3 and V is TRBV5-1; 8 positions agree with TRBD2. The CDR3 is 16 amino acids. Losses at the gene ends were 0 bases for V and 1 base for J; bases not matched to a gene: 4. The V gene's germline CDR1 is SGHRS and CDR2 YFSETQ. The CDR3 loop reads CASSLAQAGGTDTQYF. CDR3 DNA: TGCGCCAGCAGCTTGGCTCAAGCGGGGGGCACAGATACGCAGTATTTT.

The chain employs TRBV29-1 and TRBJ2-1; the D gene is possibly TRBD1 (5 bases). CDR1 SQVTM and CDR2 ANQGSEA come from the germline V gene. V gave up 5 bases and J gave up 3 bases, with 14 bases separating them. CDR3 size: 14 residues. CDR3 nucleotide sequence: TGCAGCGTTCAAATCTCCAGGGTCTACAATGAGCAGTTCTTC. Encoded protein: CSVQISRVYNEQFF.